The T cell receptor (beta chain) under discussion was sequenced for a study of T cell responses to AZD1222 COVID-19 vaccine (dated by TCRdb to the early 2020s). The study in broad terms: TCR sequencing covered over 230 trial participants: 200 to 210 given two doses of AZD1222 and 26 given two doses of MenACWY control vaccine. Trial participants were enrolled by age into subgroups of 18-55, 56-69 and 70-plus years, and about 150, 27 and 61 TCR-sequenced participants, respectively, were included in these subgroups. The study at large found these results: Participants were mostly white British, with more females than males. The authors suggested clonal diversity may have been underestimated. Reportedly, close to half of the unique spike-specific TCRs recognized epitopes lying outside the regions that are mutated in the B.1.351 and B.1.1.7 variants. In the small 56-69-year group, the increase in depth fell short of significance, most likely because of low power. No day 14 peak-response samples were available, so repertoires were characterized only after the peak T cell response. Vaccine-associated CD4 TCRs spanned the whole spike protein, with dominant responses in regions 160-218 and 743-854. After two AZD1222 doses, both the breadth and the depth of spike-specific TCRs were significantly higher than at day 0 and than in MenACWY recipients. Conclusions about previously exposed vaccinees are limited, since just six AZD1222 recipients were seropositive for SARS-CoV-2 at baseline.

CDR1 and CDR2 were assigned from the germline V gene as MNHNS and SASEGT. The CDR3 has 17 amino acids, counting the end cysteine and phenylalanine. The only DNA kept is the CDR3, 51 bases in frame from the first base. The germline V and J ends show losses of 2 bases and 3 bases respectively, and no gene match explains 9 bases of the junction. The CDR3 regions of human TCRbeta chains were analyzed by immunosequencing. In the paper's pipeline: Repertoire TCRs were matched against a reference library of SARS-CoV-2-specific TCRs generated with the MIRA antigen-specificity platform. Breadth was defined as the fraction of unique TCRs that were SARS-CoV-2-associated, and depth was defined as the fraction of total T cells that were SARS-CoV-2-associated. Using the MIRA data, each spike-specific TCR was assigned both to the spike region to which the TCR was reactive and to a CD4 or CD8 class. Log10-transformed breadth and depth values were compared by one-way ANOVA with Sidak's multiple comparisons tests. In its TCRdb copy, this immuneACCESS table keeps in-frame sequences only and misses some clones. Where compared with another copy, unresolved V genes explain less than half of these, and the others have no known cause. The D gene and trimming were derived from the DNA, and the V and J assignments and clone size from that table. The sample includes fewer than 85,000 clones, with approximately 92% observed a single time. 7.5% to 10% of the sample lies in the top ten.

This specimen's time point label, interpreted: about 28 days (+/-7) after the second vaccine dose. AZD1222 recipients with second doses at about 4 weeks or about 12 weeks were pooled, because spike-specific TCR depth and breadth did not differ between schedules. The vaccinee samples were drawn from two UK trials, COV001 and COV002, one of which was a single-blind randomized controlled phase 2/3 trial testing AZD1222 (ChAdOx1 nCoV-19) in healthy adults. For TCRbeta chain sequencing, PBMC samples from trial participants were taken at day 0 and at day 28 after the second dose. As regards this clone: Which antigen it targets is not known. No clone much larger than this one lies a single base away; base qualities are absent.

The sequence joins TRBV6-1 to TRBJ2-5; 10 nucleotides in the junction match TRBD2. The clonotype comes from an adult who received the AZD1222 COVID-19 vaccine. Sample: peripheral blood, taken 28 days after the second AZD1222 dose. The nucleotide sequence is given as TGTGCCAGCAGTGAATACAGCACTAGCGGGGCTGAAGAGACCCAGTACTTC. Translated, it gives CASSEYSTSGAEETQYF.